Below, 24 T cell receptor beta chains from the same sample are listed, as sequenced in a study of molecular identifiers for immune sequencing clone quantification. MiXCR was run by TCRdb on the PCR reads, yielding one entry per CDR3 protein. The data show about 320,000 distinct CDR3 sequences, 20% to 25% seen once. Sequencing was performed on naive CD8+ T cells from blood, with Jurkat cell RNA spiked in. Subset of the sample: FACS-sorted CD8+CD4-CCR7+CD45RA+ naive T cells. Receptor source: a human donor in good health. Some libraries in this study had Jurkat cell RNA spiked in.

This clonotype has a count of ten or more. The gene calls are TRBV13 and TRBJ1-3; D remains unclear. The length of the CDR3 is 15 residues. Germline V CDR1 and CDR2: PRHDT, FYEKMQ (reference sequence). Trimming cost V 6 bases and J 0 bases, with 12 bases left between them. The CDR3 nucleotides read TGTGCCAGCAGTTGGACGGATGTCTCTGGAAACACCATATATTTT. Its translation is CASSWTDVSGNTIYF. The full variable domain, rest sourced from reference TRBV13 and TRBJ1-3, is AAGVIQSPRHLIKEKRETATLKCYPIPRHDTVYWYQQGPGQDPQFLISFYEKMQSDKGSIPDRFSAQQFSDYHSELNMSSLELGDSALYFCASSWTDVSGNTIYFGEGSWLTVV.

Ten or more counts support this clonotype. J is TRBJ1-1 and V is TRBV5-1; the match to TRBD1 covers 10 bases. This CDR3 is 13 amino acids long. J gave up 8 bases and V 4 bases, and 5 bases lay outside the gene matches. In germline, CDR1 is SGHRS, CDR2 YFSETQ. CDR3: CASSLGQGSEAFF. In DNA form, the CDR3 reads TGCGCCAGCAGCCTGGGACAGGGGTCCGAAGCTTTCTTT.

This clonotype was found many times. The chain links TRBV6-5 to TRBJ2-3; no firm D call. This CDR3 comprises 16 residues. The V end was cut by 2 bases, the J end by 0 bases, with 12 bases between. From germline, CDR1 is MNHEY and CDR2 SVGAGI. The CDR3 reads CASSYGIGSSTDTQYF. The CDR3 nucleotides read TGTGCCAGCAGTTACGGAATAGGGTCTAGCACAGATACGCAGTATTTT.

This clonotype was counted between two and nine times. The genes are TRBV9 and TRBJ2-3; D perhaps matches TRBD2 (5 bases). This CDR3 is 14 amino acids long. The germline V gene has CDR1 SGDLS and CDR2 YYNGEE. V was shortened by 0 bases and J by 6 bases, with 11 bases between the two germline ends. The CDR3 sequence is CASSVVPGSDTQYF. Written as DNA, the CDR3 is TGTGCCAGCAGCGTAGTCCCGGGGTCCGATACGCAGTATTTT.

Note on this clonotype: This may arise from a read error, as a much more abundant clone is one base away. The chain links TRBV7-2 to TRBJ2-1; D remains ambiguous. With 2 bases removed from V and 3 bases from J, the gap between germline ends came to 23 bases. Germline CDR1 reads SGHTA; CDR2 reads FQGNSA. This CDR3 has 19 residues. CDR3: CASSLLPGSRNVLYNEQFF. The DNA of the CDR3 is TGTGCCAGCAGCTTACTCCCCGGCTCCCGTAATGTCCTCTACAATGAGCAGTTCTTC. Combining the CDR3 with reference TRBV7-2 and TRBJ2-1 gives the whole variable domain GAGVSQSPSNKVTEKGKDVELRCDPISGHTALYWYRQSLGQGLEFLIYFQGNSAPDKSGLPSDRFSAERTGGSVSTLTIQRTQQEDSAVYLCASSLLPGSRNVLYNEQFFGPGTRLTVL.

The CDR3 spells CASSQDPPRGLDSPLHF. The DNA of the CDR3 is TGCGCCAGCAGCCAAGATCCTCCGAGGGGGTTGGATTCACCCCTCCACTTT. The chain has TRBV4-3 and TRBJ1-6, with D tentatively TRBD1 (6 bases). Trimming stripped 0 bases from V and 8 bases from J, with 17 bases between. This CDR3 is built from 17 residues. CDR1 is LGHNA, CDR2 YSLEER, per germline.

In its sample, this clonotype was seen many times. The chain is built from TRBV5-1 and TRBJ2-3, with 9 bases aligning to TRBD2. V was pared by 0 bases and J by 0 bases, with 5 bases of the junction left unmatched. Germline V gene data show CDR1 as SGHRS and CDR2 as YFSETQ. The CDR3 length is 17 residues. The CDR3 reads CASSLDPSGTSTDTQYF. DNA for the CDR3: TGCGCCAGCAGCTTGGACCCTAGCGGGACTAGCACAGATACGCAGTATTTT.

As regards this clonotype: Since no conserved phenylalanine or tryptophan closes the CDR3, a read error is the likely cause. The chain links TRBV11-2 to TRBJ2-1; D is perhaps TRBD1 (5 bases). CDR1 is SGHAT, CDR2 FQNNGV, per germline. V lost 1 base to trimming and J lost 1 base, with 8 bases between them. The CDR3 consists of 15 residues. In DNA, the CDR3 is TGTGCCAGCAGCTTAGTCGACAGTTCCTACAATGAGCAGTTCCTC. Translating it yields CASSLVDSSYNEQFL.

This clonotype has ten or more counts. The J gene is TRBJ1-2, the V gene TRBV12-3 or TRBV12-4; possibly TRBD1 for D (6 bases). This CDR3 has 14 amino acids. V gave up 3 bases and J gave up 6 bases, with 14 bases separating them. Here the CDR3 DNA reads TGTGCCAGCAGTTTGAGGACGGGGGCGCATGGCTACACCTTC. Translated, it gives CASSLRTGAHGYTF.

The CDR3 bases are TGTGCCATCAGTGCAGGGGCCGAGCAGTACTTC. Amino acids: CAISAGAEQYF. The chain uses TRBV10-3 and TRBJ2-7; maybe TRBD1 (6 bases). This CDR3 region has 11 residues. Germline CDR1 and CDR2: ENHRY and SYGVKD. Deletions cut 4 bases from V and 6 bases from J, with 7 bases between.

Written as DNA, the CDR3 is TGTGCCAGCAGTCAAAGGACAGAGCCGAGCTATAGCAATCAGCCCCAGCATTTT. Translating it yields CASSQRTEPSYSNQPQHF. J is TRBJ1-5 and V is TRBV6-2 or TRBV6-3; weak D call: TRBD1 (6 bases). Between the trimmed V and J ends, which lost 5 bases and 0 bases, there was a span of 20 bases. The CDR3 has 18 amino acids. Per the germline V gene, CDR1 is MNHEY and CDR2 is SVGEGT.

DNA of the CDR3: TGCAGTGCTAGAACCGGCTACGAGCAGTACTTC. This translates into CSARTGYEQYF. V gene TRBV20-1 combines with J gene TRBJ2-7, with D unclear. The germline gives CDR1 DFQATT, CDR2 SNEGSKA (reference sequence). The CDR3 consists of 11 residues. The V gene lost 2 bases and the J gene lost 3 bases, with 5 bases spanning the gap.

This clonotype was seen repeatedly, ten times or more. The DNA for the CDR3 is TGTGCCAGCAGTTACTCGAACGTAGCGGGAGGGAGGTCCTACGAGCAGTACTTC. Protein: CASSYSNVAGGRSYEQYF. This sequence joins TRBV6-5 and TRBJ2-7; 11 bases map to TRBD2. With V trimmed by 0 bases and J by 1 base, 8 bases remained unmatched. The CDR3 contains 18 residues. Germline loops: CDR1 MNHEY, CDR2 SVGAGI.

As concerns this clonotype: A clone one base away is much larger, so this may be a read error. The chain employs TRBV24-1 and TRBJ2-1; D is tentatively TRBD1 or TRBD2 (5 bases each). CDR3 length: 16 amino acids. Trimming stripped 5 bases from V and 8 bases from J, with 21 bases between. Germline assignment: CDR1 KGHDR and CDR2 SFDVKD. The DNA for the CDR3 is TGTGCCACCAGTGCTGGGACCAACCTCCGGGACGATGAGCAGTTCTTC. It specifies CATSAGTNLRDDEQFF.

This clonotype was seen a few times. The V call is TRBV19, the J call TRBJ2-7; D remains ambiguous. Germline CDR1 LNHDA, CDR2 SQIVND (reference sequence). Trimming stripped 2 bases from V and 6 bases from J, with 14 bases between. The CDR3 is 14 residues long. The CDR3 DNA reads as TGTGCCAGTAGTATAAATTGGTTCGTGTCCGAGCAGTACTTC. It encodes CASSINWFVSEQYF.

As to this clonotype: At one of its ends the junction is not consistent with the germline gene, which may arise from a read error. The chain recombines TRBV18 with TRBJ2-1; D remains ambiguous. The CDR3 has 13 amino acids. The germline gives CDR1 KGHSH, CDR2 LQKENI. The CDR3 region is CAGSPPWYNEQFF. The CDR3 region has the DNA TGTGCCGGCTCACCACCGTGGTATAATGAGCAGTTCTTC. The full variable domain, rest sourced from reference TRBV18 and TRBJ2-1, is NAGVMQNPRHLVRRRGQEARLRCSPMKGHSHVYWYRQLPEEGLKFMVYLQKENIIDESGMPKERFSAEFPKEGPSILRIQQVVRGDSAAYFCAGSPPWYNEQFFGPGTRLTVL.

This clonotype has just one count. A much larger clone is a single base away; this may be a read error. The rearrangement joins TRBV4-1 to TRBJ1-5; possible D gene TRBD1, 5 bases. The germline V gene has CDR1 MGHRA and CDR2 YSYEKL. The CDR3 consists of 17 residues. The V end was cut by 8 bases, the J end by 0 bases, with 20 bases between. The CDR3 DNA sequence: TGCGCCAGCGGCTCCGGGACGACGAAAAATAGCAATCAGCCCCAGCATTTT. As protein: CASGSGTTKNSNQPQHF.

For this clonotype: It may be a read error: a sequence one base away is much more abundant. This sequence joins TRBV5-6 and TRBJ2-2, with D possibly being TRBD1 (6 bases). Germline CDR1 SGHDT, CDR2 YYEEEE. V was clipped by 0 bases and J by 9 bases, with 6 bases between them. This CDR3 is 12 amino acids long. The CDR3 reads CASSLGDRELFF. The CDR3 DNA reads TGTGCCAGCAGCTTGGGGGACAGGGAGCTGTTTTTT. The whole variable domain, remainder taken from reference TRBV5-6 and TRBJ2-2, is DAGVTQSPTHLIKTRGQQVTLRCSPKSGHDTVSWYQQALGQGPQFIFQYYEEEERQRGNFPDRFSGHQFPNYSSELNVNALLLGDSALYLCASSLGDRELFFGEGSRLTVL.

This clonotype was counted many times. The CDR3 bases are TGCAGCGTTGATATAGCGGATACGCAGTATTTT. Amino acids: CSVDIADTQYF. The gene calls are TRBV29-1 and TRBJ2-3, with TRBD2 as a possible D gene (5 bases). V gave up 3 bases and J gave up 6 bases, with 7 bases separating them. This CDR3 has 11 amino acids. Germline loops: CDR1 SQVTM, CDR2 ANQGSEA.

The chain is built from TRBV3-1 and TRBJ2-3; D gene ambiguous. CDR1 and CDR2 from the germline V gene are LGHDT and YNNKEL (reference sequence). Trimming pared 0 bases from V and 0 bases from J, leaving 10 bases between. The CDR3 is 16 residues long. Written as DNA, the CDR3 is TGTGCCAGCAGCCAAGATTTCAGTTCTAGCACAGATACGCAGTATTTT. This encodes CASSQDFSSSTDTQYF.

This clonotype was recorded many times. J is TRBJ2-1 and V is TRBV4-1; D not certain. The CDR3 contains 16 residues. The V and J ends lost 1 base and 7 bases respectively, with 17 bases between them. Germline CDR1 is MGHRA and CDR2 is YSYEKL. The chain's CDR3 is CASSQVSDGPLNEQFF. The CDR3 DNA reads TGCGCCAGCAGCCAAGTTTCCGATGGGCCCCTTAATGAGCAGTTCTTC.

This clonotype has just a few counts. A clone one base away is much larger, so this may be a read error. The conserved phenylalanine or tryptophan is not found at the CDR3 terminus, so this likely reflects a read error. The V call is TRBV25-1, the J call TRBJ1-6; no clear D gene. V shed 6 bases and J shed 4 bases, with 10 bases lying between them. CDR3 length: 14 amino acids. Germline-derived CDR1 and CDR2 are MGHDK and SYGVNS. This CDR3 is CASSPGRYNSPLHS. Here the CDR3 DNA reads TGTGCCAGCAGCCCCGGGAGGTATAATTCACCCCTCCACTCT.

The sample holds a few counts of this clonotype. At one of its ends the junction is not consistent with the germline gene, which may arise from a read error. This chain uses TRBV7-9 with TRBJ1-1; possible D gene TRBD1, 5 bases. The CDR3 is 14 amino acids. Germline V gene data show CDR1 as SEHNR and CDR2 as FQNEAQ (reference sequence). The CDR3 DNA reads TGTGCCAGCAGCCGTGGATCAGGGCCGGCTGAAGCTTCCTTT. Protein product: CASSRGSGPAEASF.

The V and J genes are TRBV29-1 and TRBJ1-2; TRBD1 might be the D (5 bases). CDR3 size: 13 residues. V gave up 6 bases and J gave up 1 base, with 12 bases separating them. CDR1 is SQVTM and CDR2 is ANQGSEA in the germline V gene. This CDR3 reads CSVVGPNNYGYTF. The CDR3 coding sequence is TGCAGCGTGGTGGGACCTAATAACTATGGCTACACCTTC. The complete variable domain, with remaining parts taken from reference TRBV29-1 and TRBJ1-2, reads SAVISQKPSRDICQRGTSLTIQCQVDSQVTMMFWYRQQPGQSLTLIATANQGSEATYESGFVIDKFPISRPNLTFSTLTVSNMSPEDSSIYLCSVVGPNNYGYTFGSGTRLTVV.